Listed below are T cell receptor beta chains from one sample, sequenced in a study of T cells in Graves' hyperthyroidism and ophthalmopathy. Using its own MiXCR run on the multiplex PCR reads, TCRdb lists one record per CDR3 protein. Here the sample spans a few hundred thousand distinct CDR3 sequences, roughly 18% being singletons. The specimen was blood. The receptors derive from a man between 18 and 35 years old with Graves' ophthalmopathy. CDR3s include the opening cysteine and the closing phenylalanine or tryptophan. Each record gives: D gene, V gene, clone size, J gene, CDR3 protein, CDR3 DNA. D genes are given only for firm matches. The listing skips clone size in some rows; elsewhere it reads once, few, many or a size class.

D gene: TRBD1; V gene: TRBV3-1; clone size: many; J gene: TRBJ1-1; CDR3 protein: CASSAQGFSEAFF; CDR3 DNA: TGTGCCAGCAGCGCACAGGGGTTTTCTGAAGCTTTCTTT
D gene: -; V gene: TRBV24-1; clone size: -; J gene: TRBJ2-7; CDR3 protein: CATSDRDGSYEQYF; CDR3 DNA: TGTGCCACCAGTGATCGGGACGGATCCTACGAGCAGTACTTC
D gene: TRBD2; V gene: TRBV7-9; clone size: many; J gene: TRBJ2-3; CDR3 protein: CASSRDSSGGTDTQYF; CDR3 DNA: TGTGCCAGCAGTCGGGACTCTAGCGGGGGCACAGATACGCAGTATTTT
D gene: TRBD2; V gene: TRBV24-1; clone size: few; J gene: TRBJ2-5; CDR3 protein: CATSDATSGGETQYF; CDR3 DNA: TGTGCCACCAGTGACGCCACTAGCGGGGGTGAGACCCAGTACTTC
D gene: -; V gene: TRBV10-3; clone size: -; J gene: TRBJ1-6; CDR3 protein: CAGGGSSYNSPLHF; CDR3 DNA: TGTGCCGGGGGAGGGAGCTCCTATAATTCACCCCTCCACTTT
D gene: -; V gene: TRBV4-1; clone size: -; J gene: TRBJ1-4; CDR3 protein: CASSQLGLLGGEKPFF; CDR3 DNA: TGCGCCAGCAGCCAATTGGGTCTCCTTGGGGGAGAAAAACCGTTTTTT
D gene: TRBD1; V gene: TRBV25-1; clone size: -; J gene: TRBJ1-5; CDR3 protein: CVSSGTGKNQPQHF; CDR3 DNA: TGTGTCAGCAGTGGGACAGGGAAAAATCAGCCCCAGCATTTT
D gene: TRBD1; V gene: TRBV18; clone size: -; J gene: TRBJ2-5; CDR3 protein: CASSPTGGQETQYF; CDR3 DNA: TGTGCCAGCTCACCTACAGGGGGGCAAGAGACCCAGTACTTC
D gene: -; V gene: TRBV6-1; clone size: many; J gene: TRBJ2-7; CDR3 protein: CASSELGNHYEQYF; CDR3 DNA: TGTGCCAGCAGTGAGTTGGGCAACCACTACGAGCAGTACTTC
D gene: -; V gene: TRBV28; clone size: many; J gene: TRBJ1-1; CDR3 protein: CASRVTGSTEAFF; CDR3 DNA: TGTGCCAGCAGAGTTACAGGGAGCACTGAAGCTTTCTTT
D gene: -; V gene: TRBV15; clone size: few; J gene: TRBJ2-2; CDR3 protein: CATSRDWGGSNTGELFF; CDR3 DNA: TGTGCCACCAGCAGAGATTGGGGGGGCTCGAACACCGGGGAGCTGTTTTTT
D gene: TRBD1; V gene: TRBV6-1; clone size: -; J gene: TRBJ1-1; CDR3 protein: CASRRTGERAFF; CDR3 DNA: TGTGCCAGCAGACGGACAGGGGAGCGGGCTTTCTTT
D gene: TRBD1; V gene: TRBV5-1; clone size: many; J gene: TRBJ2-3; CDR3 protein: CASSLTGQTSTDTQYF; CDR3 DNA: TGCGCCAGCAGCTTGACGGGACAGACTTCCACAGATACGCAGTATTTT
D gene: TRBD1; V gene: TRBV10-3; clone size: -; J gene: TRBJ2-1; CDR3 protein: CAISEWGQGNEQFF; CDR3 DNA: TGTGCCATCAGTGAGTGGGGACAGGGCAATGAGCAGTTCTTC
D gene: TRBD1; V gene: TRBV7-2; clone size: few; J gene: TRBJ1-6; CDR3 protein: CASGDRTFGSPLHF; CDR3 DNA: TGTGCCAGCGGGGACAGAACCTTTGGTTCACCCCTCCACTTT
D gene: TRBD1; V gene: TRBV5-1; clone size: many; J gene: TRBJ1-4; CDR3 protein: CASSLAAGTGFEKLFF; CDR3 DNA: TGCGCCAGCAGCTTGGCCGCCGGGACAGGGTTTGAAAAACTGTTTTTT
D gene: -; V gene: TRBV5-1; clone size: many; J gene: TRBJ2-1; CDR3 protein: CASSPGTVVDEQFF; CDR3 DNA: TGCGCCAGCAGCCCCGGAACTGTCGTCGATGAGCAGTTCTTC
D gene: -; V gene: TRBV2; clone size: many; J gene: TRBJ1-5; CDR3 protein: CASSDWLGNRSQHF; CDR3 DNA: TGTGCCAGCAGTGATTGGTTGGGGAATCGGTCCCAGCATTTT
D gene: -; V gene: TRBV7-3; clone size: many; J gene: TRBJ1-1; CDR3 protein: CASSPGKNTEAFF; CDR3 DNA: TGTGCCAGCAGTCCAGGAAAGAACACTGAAGCTTTCTTT
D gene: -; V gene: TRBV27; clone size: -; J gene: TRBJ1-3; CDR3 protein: CARSGTVSSGNTIYF; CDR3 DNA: TGTGCCAGGAGTGGTACTGTGAGCTCTGGAAACACCATATATTTT
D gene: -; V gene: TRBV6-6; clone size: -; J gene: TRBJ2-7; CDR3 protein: CASSYSQGRGYEQYF; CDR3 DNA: TGTGCCAGCAGTTACTCGCAGGGTCGGGGCTACGAGCAGTACTTC
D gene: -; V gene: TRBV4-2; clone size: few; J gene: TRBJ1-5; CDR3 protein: CASSQEWQGGNQPQHF; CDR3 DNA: TGTGCCAGCAGCCAAGAATGGCAGGGTGGCAATCAGCCCCAGCATTTT
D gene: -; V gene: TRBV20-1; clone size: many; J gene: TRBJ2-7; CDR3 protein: CSARVTDTYEQYF; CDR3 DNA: TGCAGTGCTAGAGTGACGGATACCTACGAGCAGTACTTC
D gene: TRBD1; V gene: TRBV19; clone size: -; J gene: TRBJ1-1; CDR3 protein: CASSNAGQGPPSFAEAFF; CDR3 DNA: TGTGCCAGTAGTAACGCTGGACAGGGGCCGCCTTCTTTCGCTGAAGCTTTCTTT
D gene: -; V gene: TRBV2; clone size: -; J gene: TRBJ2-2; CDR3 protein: CASNRRGGITGELFF; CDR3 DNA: TGTGCCAGTAATAGGAGGGGGGGCATAACCGGGGAGCTGTTTTTT
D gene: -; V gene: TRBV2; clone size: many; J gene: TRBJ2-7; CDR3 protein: CASSQAGAFYEQYF; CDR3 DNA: TGTGCCAGCAGTCAAGCCGGGGCCTTCTACGAGCAGTACTTC
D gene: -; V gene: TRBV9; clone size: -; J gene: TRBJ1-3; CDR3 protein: CASRGGGNGNTIYF; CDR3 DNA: TGTGCCAGCAGGGGGGGGGGAAATGGAAACACCATATATTTT
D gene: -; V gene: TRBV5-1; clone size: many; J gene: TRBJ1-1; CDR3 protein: CASSSTDTNTEAFF; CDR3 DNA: TGCGCCAGCAGCTCGACAGATACGAACACTGAAGCTTTCTTT
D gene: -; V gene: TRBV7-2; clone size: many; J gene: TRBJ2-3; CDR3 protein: CASSFYADTQYF; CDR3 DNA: TGTGCCAGCAGTTTCTATGCAGATACGCAGTATTTT
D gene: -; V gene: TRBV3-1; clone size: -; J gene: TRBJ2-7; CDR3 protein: CASSQVGTGSYEQYF; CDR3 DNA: TGTGCCAGCAGCCAAGTTGGGACTGGATCCTACGAGCAGTACTTC
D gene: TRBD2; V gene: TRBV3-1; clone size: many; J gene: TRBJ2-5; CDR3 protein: CASSQGTSPLSQYF; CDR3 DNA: TGTGCCAGCAGCCAGGGGACTAGCCCCTTGTCCCAGTACTTC
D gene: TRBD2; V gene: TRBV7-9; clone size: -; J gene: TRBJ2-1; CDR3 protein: CASSRDSSGARGNEQFF; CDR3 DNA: TGTGCCAGCAGTCGGGACTCTAGCGGGGCGCGGGGGAATGAGCAGTTCTTC
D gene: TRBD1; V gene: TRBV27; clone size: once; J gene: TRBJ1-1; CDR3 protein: CASSWTRTGLNTEAFF; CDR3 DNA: TGTGCCAGCAGTTGGACTCGGACAGGGCTGAACACTGAAGCTTTCTTT
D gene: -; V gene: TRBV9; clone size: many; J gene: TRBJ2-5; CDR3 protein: CASSGRGVGALQETQYF; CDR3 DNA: TGTGCCAGCAGCGGGAGAGGTGTTGGAGCACTCCAAGAGACCCAGTACTTC
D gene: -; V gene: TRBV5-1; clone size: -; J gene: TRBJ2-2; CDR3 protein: CASSLQVSNTGELFF; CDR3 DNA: TGCGCCAGCAGCTTGCAGGTATCGAACACCGGGGAGCTGTTTTTT
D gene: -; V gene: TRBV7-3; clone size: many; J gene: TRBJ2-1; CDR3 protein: CASSLLSGGPYNEQFF; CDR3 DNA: TGTGCCAGCAGCTTGCTTTCTGGGGGGCCCTACAATGAGCAGTTCTTC
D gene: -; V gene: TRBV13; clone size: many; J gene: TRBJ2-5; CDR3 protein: CASSFRGNQETQYF; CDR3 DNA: TGTGCCAGCAGCTTTCGGGGCAACCAAGAGACCCAGTACTTC
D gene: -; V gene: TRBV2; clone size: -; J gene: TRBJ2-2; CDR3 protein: CASSLEVGLFF; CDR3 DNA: TGTGCCAGCAGTCTGGAAGTTGGGCTGTTTTTT
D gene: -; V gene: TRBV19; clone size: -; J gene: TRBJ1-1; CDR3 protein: CASTRKGGLNTEAFF; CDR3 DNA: TGTGCCAGTACTCGGAAGGGGGGATTGAACACTGAAGCTTTCTTT
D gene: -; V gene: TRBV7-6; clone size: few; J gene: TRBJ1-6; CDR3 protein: CASSLGTTLNSPLHF; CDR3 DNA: TGTGCCAGCAGCCTCGGGACAACTCTTAATTCACCCCTCCACTTT
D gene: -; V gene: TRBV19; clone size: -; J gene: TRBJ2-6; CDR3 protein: CASSIAPSSGANVLTF; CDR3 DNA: TGTGCCAGTAGTATAGCTCCGAGCTCTGGGGCCAACGTCCTGACTTTC
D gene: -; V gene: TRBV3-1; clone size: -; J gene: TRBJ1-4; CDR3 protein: CASSQDVEQGINEKLFF; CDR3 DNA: TGTGCCAGCAGCCAAGATGTGGAGCAGGGGATTAATGAAAAACTGTTTTTT
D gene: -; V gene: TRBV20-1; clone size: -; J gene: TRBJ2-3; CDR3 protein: CSARPAGLGTDTQYF; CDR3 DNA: TGCAGTGCTAGACCTGCGGGTCTTGGCACAGATACGCAGTATTTT
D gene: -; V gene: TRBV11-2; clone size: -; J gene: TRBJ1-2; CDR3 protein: CASSAGLGGWYGYTF; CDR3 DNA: TGTGCCAGCAGCGCAGGACTGGGTGGGTGGTATGGCTACACCTTC
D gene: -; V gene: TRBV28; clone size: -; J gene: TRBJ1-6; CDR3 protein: CASFGMAAKPSPLHF; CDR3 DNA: TGTGCCAGCTTCGGAATGGCGGCGAAACCTTCACCCCTCCACTTT
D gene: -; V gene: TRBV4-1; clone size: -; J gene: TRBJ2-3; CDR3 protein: CASSRHPEGGIGDTQYF; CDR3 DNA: TGCGCCAGCAGCCGACATCCGGAGGGGGGCATTGGAGATACGCAGTATTTT
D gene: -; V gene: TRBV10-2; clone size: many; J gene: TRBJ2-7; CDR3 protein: CAQRPGTTPYEQYF; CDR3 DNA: TGCGCCCAGCGCCCCGGGACAACTCCCTACGAGCAGTACTTC
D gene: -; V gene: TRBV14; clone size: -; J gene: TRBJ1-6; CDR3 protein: CASSSNRESYNSPLHF; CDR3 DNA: TGTGCCAGCAGCTCCAACAGGGAGTCCTATAATTCACCCCTCCACTTT
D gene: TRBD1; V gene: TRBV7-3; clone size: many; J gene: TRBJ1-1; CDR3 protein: CASSLNGQGVTEAFF; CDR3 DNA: TGTGCCAGCAGCTTAAATGGACAGGGGGTCACTGAAGCTTTCTTT
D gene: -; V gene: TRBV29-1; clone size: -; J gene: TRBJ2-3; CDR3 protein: CSVEDPQGVDTQYF; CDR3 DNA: TGCAGCGTTGAAGATCCCCAGGGTGTAGATACGCAGTATTTT
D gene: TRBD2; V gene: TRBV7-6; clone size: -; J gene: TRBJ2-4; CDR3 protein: CASSLDLAGTDGKNIQYF; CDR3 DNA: TGTGCCAGCAGCTTAGATCTAGCGGGGACAGACGGCAAAAACATTCAGTACTTC
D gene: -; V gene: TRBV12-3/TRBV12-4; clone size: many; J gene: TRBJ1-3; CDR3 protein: CASRTQAESSGNTIYF; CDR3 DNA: TGTGCCAGCAGAACGCAGGCGGAGAGCTCTGGAAACACCATATATTTT
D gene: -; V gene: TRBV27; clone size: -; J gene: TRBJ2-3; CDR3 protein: CASSFKSPRTDTQYF; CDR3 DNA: TGTGCCAGCAGTTTCAAATCCCCCCGCACAGATACGCAGTATTTT
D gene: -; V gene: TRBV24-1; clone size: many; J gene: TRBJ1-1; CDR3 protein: CATSDPTRAFF; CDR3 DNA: TGTGCCACCAGTGATCCCACCCGAGCTTTCTTT
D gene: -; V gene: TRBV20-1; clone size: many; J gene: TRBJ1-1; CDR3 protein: CSARLFRRDTEAFF; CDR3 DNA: TGCAGTGCTAGACTCTTTCGGAGGGACACTGAAGCTTTCTTT